This T cell receptor (beta chain) stems from a study of blood T cell repertoires in COVID-19. Data came from immunoSEQ multiplex PCR; TCRdb stores just in-frame clones and leaves some out. The data show around 83,000 clones, more than 75% seen once. Sequenced input: peripheral blood. The sequence derives from a woman in her 70s with acute or convalescent COVID-19.

This CDR3 reads CASSLAGQGVNYGYTF. DNA of the CDR3: TGTGCCAGCAGTTTAGCTGGACAGGGTGTTAACTATGGCTACACCTTC. The V call is TRBV28, the J call TRBJ1-2; 8 positions agree with TRBD1. Germline values: CDR1 MDHEN, CDR2 SYDVKM. The CDR3 runs 16 residues. V lost 2 bases and J lost 1; bases outside the gene matches: 6.